The rows below give T cell receptor beta chains drawn from one sample of a study of beta chain features in type 1 diabetes. TCRdb keeps only in-frame clones here, not all; method: immunoSEQ multiplex PCR. The top ten clones hold just under 0.04% of a sample with about 710,000 clones, over 12% of them seen once. Sequencing input: naive CD4+ T cells from blood. All receptors derive from a man younger than 35 with type 1 diabetes. Each CDR3 is given with its conserved first and last residue. A D gene is named only where the DNA matches it firmly. Clone size is stated in some rows and not others, as once, few, many or a class when expanded.

- | TRBJ1-2 | - | TRBV15 | CATSSDRNYGYTF | TGTGCCACCAGCAGCGACAGAAACTATGGCTACACCTTC
- | TRBJ2-7 | few | TRBV19 | CASSIIGSEQYF | TGTGCCAGTAGTATAATTGGGAGCGAGCAGTACTTC
TRBD1 | TRBJ2-2 | few | TRBV30 | CAWSVQSGQINTGELFF | TGTGCCTGGAGTGTACAGTCGGGACAGATTAACACCGGGGAGCTGTTTTTT
- | TRBJ1-4 | - | TRBV9 | CASSVEGTIREKLFF | TGTGCCAGCAGCGTAGAGGGGACAATCCGTGAAAAACTGTTTTTT
- | TRBJ1-4 | few | TRBV7-9 | CASSLLGAGDEKLFF | TGTGCCAGCAGCTTATTAGGAGCGGGGGATGAAAAACTGTTTTTT
TRBD2 | TRBJ2-5 | - | TRBV4-2 | CASSHPRTSGSGEGETQYF | TGTGCCAGCAGCCACCCCAGGACTAGCGGGAGCGGAGAGGGAGAGACCCAGTACTTC
TRBD1 | TRBJ2-5 | few | TRBV18 | CASSPGRHGTAQETQYF | TGTGCCAGCTCACCAGGGAGACACGGGACAGCCCAAGAGACCCAGTACTTC
- | TRBJ2-1 | - | TRBV2 | CASSLQGTGNEQFF | TGTGCCAGCTCTTTGCAGGGGACCGGCAATGAGCAGTTCTTC
- | TRBJ1-2 | - | TRBV25-1 | CASSDVARNYGYTF | TGTGCCAGCAGTGACGTGGCCCGTAACTATGGCTACACCTTC
- | TRBJ1-1 | - | TRBV30 | CAWSQSRNTEAFF | TGTGCCTGGAGTCAGTCGAGAAATACTGAAGCTTTCTTT
TRBD1 | TRBJ1-1 | few | TRBV18 | CASSPNSPTGGTEAFF | TGTGCCAGCTCACCAAACTCTCCTACAGGGGGAACTGAAGCTTTCTTT
TRBD2 | TRBJ2-7 | - | TRBV4-1 | CASSQVRLAVGEQYF | TGCGCCAGCAGCCAAGTGCGACTAGCGGTAGGCGAGCAGTACTTC
TRBD1 | TRBJ1-2 | few | TRBV5-1 | CASSLEDRVYGYTF | TGCGCCAGCAGCTTGGAGGACAGGGTCTATGGCTACACCTTC
- | TRBJ1-1 | - | TRBV29-1 | CSANVGLVNTEAFF | TGCAGCGCCAATGTGGGGTTGGTGAACACTGAAGCTTTCTTT
TRBD1 | TRBJ1-3 | - | TRBV28 | CASSFGGQGGGNTIYF | TGTGCCAGCAGTTTTGGGGGACAGGGAGGAGGAAACACCATATATTTT
TRBD2 | TRBJ2-3 | few | TRBV7-8 | CASSIPSGASTDTQYF | TGTGCCAGCAGCATACCTAGCGGGGCTAGCACAGATACGCAGTATTTT
- | TRBJ2-1 | - | TRBV7-2 | CASSLVGYSYNEQFF | TGTGCCAGCAGCTTAGTGGGGTACTCCTACAATGAGCAGTTCTTC
- | TRBJ2-7 | few | TRBV28 | CASRIGGVPYEQYF | TGTGCCAGCAGGATCGGGGGTGTCCCCTACGAGCAGTACTTC
TRBD2 | TRBJ2-5 | few | TRBV14 | CASSQALAGGETQYF | TGTGCCAGCAGCCAAGCACTAGCGGGAGGCGAGACCCAGTACTTC
- | TRBJ1-1 | - | TRBV7-2 | CASSLQGRNTEAFF | TGTGCCAGCAGCTTACAGGGGAGAAACACTGAAGCTTTCTTT
- | TRBJ1-2 | few | TRBV21-1 | CASSSGRSYGYTF | TGTGCCAGCTCTTCCGGACGGTCATATGGCTACACCTTC
- | TRBJ2-7 | - | TRBV2 | CATKGGAPLLEQYF | TGTGCCACCAAAGGGGGGGCCCCACTACTCGAGCAGTACTTC
- | TRBJ1-4 | few | TRBV29-1 | CSATSPLGEKLFF | TGCAGCGCTACTTCCCCACTGGGTGAAAAACTGTTTTTT
- | TRBJ2-3 | - | TRBV5-1 | CASSLEPGITDTQYF | TGCGCCAGCAGCTTGGAACCGGGGATCACAGATACGCAGTATTTT
- | TRBJ2-7 | - | TRBV2 | CASRVNGRQYF | TGTGCCAGCAGGGTTAACGGGAGGCAGTACTTC
- | TRBJ2-1 | few | TRBV5-4 | CASSQDSTLGNEQFF | TGTGCCAGCAGCCAAGATTCCACCCTTGGCAATGAGCAGTTCTTC
- | TRBJ2-2 | - | TRBV29-1 | CSVVGQGLRNTGELFF | TGCAGCGTTGTAGGGCAGGGTTTGAGGAACACCGGGGAGCTGTTTTTT
- | TRBJ2-3 | - | TRBV30 | CAWSVLSTDTQYF | TGTGCCTGGAGTGTCCTCAGCACAGATACGCAGTATTTT
TRBD1 | TRBJ2-1 | - | TRBV15 | CATSSRTGGYNEQFF | TGTGCCACCAGCTCCCGGACAGGAGGTTACAATGAGCAGTTCTTC
- | TRBJ2-3 | - | TRBV7-2 | CASSYSGPDTQYF | TGTGCCAGCAGCTATTCTGGCCCAGATACGCAGTATTTT
- | TRBJ2-5 | few | TRBV7-9 | CASSEGSSQTQYF | TGTGCCAGCAGCGAAGGATCGAGCCAGACCCAGTACTTC
TRBD2 | TRBJ2-3 | few | TRBV28 | CASSATSGGLTDTQYF | TGTGCCAGCAGCGCTACTAGCGGGGGGCTCACAGATACGCAGTATTTT
- | TRBJ1-2 | - | TRBV28 | CASSSSWGYTF | TGTGCCAGCAGTTCCTCTTGGGGCTACACCTTC
- | TRBJ2-7 | few | TRBV4-2 | CASSQGTSRDEQYF | TGTGCCAGCAGCCAAGGAACTAGCCGGGACGAGCAGTACTTC
- | TRBJ2-1 | few | TRBV10-3 | CAISENRGGEQFF | TGTGCCATCAGTGAGAATAGGGGCGGTGAGCAGTTCTTC
- | TRBJ2-2 | few | TRBV12-5 | CASGLGHNTGELFF | TGTGCTAGTGGTTTGGGACACAACACCGGGGAGCTGTTTTTT
TRBD1 | TRBJ1-4 | - | TRBV30 | CAGVGGGEKLFF | TGTGCCGGGGTAGGGGGCGGTGAAAAACTGTTTTTT
- | TRBJ2-7 | - | TRBV14 | CASSQETYEQYF | TGTGCCAGCAGCCAAGAAACCTACGAGCAGTACTTC
- | TRBJ2-3 | - | TRBV30 | CAWSVWDTQYF | TGTGCCTGGAGTGTATGGGATACGCAGTATTTT
- | TRBJ2-6 | - | TRBV7-2 | CASSPRPGTGPSGANVLTF | TGTGCCAGCAGCCCGCGACCCGGGACGGGACCTTCTGGGGCCAACGTCCTGACTTTC